This TCR beta chain was documented in a study of T cell repertoires in cytomegalovirus infection. MiXCR, run by TCRdb on the reads, gives a single entry per CDR3 protein. The table lists some 400,000 distinct CDR3 sequences, roughly 31% of them singletons. Overall study results and limits: Clonotype analysis showed dominance of the ex vivo response by HLA-C-restricted CMV-specific TCR beta clonotypes.

The CDR3 runs to 11 residues. In regard to this clonotype: Its antigen is not known. The germline gene is not matched at one end of the junction; a read error may be the cause.

The rearrangement joins TRBV12-3 or TRBV12-4 to TRBJ1-1; D call uncertain. Sequences were obtained from PBMCs. This receptor was identified in a human donor in good health (CMV status not recorded). Some clones in this sample may be carry-over from other donors' samples. In DNA, the CDR3 is TGTGCCAGCAGTGCTAACACTGAAGCTATCTTT. Protein: CASSANTEAIF.